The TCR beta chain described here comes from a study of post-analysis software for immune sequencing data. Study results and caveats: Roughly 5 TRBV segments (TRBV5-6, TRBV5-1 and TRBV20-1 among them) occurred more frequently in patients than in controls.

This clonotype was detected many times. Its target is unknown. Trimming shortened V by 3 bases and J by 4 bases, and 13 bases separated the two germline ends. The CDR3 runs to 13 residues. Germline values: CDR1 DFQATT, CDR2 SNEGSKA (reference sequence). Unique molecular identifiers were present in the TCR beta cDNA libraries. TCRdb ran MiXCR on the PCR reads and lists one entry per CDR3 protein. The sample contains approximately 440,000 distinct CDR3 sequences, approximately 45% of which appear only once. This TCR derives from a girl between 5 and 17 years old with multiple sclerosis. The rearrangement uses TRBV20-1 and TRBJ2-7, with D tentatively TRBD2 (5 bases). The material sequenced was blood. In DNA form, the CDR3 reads TGCAGTGCTAGGAGCCTAGCAGAATACGAGCAGTACTTC. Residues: CSARSLAEYEQYF.